This T cell receptor beta chain emerged from a study of identical twins. General study points: Invariant populations such as MAIT and iNKT cells could partly muddle zero-insertion analyses.

Per germline, CDR1 ENHRY and CDR2 SYGVKD. The CDR3 is 13 amino acids. Trimming removed 8 bases from V and 5 bases from J; junction bases left unmatched: 6. One entry per CDR3 protein, called by TCRdb with MiXCR from the 5' RACE reads. The sample lists 450,000 or so distinct CDR3 sequences, 12% to 15% occurring once. This clonotype has more than one count but fewer than ten. Antigen: not known. These data also formed part of another study, on yellow fever vaccine responses in identical twins.

V is TRBV10-3 and J is TRBJ2-7, with 10 bases lining up with TRBD1. The receptor was derived from a woman between 18 and 29 years old in good health. What was sequenced was CD4+ T cells sorted from blood. The chain's CDR3 is CAILGTGVHEQYF. CDR3 nucleotides: TGTGCCATCCTCGGGACAGGGGTCCACGAGCAGTACTTC.